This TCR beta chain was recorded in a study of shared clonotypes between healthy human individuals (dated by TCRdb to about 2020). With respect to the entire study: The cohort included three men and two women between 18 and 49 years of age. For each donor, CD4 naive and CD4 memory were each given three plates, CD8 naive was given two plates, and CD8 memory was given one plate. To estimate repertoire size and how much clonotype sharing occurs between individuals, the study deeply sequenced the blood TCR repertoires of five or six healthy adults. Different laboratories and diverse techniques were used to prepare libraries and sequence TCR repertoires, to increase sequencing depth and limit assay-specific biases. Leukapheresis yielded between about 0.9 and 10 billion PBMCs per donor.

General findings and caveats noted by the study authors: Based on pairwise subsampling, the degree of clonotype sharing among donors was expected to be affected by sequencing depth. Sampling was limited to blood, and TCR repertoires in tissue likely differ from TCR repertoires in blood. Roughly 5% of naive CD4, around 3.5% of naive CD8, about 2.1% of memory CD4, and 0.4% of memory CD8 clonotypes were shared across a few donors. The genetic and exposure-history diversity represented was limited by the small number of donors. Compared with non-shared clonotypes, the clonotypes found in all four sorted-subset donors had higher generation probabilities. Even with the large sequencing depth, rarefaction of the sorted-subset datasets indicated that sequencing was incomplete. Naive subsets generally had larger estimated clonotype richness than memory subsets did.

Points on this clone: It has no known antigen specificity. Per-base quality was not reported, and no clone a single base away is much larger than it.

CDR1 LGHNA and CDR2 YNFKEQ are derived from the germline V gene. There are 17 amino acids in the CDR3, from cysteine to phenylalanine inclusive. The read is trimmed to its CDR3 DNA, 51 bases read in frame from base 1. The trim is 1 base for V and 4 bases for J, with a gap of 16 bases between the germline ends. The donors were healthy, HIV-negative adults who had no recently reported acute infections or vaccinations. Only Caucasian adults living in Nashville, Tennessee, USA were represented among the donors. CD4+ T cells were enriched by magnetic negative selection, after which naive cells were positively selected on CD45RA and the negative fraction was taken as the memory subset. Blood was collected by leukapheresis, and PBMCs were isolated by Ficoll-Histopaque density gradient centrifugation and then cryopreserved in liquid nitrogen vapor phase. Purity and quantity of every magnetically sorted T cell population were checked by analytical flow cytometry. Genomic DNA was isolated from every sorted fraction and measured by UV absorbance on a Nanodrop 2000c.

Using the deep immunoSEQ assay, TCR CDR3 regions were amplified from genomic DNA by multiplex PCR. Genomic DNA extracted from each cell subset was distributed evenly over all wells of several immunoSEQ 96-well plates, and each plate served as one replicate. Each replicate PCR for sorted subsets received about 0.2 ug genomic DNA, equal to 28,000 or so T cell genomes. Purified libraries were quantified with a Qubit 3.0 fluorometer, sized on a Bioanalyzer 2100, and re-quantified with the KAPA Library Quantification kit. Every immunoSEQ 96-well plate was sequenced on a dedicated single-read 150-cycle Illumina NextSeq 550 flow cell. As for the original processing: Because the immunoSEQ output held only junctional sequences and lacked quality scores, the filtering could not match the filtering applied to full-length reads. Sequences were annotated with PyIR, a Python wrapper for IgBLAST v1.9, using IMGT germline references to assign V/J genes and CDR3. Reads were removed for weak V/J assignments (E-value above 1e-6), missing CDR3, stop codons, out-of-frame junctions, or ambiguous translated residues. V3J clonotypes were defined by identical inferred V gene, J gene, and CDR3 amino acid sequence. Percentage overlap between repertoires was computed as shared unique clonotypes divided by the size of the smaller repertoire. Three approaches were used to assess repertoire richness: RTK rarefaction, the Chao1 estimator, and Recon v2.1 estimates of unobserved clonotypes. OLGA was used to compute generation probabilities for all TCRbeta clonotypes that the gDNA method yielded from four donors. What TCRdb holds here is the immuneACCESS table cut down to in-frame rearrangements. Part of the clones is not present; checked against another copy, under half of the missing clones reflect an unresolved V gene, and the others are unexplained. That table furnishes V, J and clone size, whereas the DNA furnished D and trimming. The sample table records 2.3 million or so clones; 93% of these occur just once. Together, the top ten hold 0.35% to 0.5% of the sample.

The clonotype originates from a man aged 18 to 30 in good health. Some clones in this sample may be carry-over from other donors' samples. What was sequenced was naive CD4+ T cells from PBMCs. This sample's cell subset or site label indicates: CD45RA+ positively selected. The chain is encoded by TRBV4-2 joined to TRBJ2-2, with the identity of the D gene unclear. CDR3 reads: CASSQGPAKTLTGELFF. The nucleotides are TGTGCCAGCAGCCAAGGGCCAGCCAAAACCCTCACCGGGGAGCTGTTTTTT.